This passage covers 26 T cell receptor beta chains from one sample sequenced in a study of response to subunit inactivated influenza vaccine (dated by TCRdb to 2017 to 2018). The library was prepared using RT-PCR. The sequencing machine was an Illumina HiSeq 2500. TCRdb trimmed public reads at Q25 via fastp, called clones via MiXCR and kept in-frame beta chains. Entries that share a CDR3 protein sequence are merged under the most common genes and DNA. Here the sample has approximately 500,000 distinct CDR3 sequences; under 15% occur a single time. The ten largest clones add up to around 13% of the sample. The time point label, read with the paper, signifies: around 45 days after influenza vaccine administration. The sample in question was PBMCs from blood, obtained 40 to 50 days after vaccination. Receptors originate from a man aged 50-59 years who received an inactivated influenza vaccine. Donor details come from another sample of the same person, matched by shared clones.

This clonotype was detected only a few times. This chain joins TRBV19 and TRBJ2-1; 8 nucleotides line up with TRBD1. The germline CDR1 and CDR2 sequences are LNHDA and SQIVND (reference sequence). V lost 8 bases, J lost 3 bases, and 3 bases stayed unmatched. The CDR3 runs to 13 residues. The DNA of the CDR3 is TGTGCCAGTGGGACAGGAGGCTACAATGAGCAGTTCTTC. As protein: CASGTGGYNEQFF.

The rearrangement joins TRBV12-3 or TRBV12-4 to TRBJ2-7, with D uncertain. V lost 3 bases to trimming and J lost 2 bases, with 8 bases between them. The CDR3 extends over 13 amino acids. Here the CDR3 reads CASSFLGPYEQYF. The CDR3 DNA follows: TGTGCCAGCAGTTTTTTGGGCCCCTACGAGCAGTACTTC.

This clonotype was picked up a small number of times. The chain joins TRBV3-1 to TRBJ2-1; D is unresolved. Germline V gene data show CDR1 as LGHDT and CDR2 as YNNKEL (reference sequence). V lost 1 base to trimming and J lost 5 bases, with 9 bases between them. The CDR3 spans 14 residues. The CDR3 DNA is TGTGCCAGCAGCCAAGGGACGCCCAACAATGAGCAGTTCTTC. Its translation: CASSQGTPNNEQFF.

In this sample, this clonotype turned up a few times. The chain has TRBV5-1 and TRBJ2-1, with 11 bases matching TRBD2. The germline CDR1 and CDR2 sequences are SGHRS and YFSETQ. J lost 10 bases, V lost 0 bases, and 3 bases had no gene match. This CDR3 contains 14 residues. CDR3 coding DNA: TGCGCCAGCAGCTTGGGATCTAGCGGGAGGGAGCAGTTCTTC. It codes for CASSLGSSGREQFF.

In this sample, this clonotype turned up many times. This sequence joins TRBV7-6 and TRBJ1-4; D is uncertain. This CDR3 comprises 14 residues. The V gene lost 1 base and the J gene lost 5 bases, with 8 bases spanning the gap. Germline V lookup: CDR1 SGHVS, CDR2 FNYEAQ. CDR3 coding DNA: TGTGCCAGCAGCTTAGGGGGTAGGAATGAAAAACTGTTTTTT. Translating gives CASSLGGRNEKLFF.

The V gene is TRBV12-3 or TRBV12-4, the J gene TRBJ1-1, with D hard to call. The CDR3 runs 11 residues. Trimming removed 7 bases at V and 5 bases at J, with 8 bases between. DNA for the CDR3: TGTGCCAGCACTCTGGGGACTGAAGCTTTCTTT. Translated: CASTLGTEAFF.

The chain uses TRBV30 and TRBJ2-2; TRBD2 aligns across 7 bases. CDR3 length: 13 amino acids. Germline trimming cut 1 base from V and 8 bases from J; bases unmatched to any gene: 4. Germline CDR1 reads GTSNPN; CDR2 reads SVGIG (reference sequence). The CDR3 region is CAWSATSSGELFF. The CDR3 nucleotides read TGTGCCTGGAGTGCGACTAGCTCGGGGGAGCTGTTTTTT. The whole variable domain, filled in from reference TRBV30 and TRBJ2-2, reads SQTIHQWPATLVQPVGSPLSLECTVEGTSNPNLYWYRQAAGRGLQLLFYSVGIGQISSEVPQNLSASRPQDRQFILSSKKLLLSDSGFYLCAWSATSSGELFFGEGSRLTVL.

In this sample, this clonotype turned up many times. Here the CDR3 DNA reads TGCAGTGCGGCTAGCGGGAGGGCGGGAGGCGAGCAGTACTTC. This sequence encodes CSAASGRAGGEQYF. This chain connects TRBV20-1 to TRBJ2-7; 12 bases fit TRBD2. Germline values: CDR1 DFQATT, CDR2 SNEGSKA (reference sequence). With 6 bases clipped from V and 6 bases from J, the junction kept 9 bases outside the gene matches. There are 14 residues in the CDR3.

This clonotype has more than one count but fewer than ten. The V and J genes are TRBV20-1 and TRBJ2-1; 9 bases agree with TRBD2. The CDR3 spans 14 residues. Germline CDR1 is DFQATT and CDR2 is SNEGSKA (reference sequence). Losses at the gene ends were 3 bases for V and 4 bases for J; bases not matched to a gene: 4. The CDR3 DNA sequence: TGCAGTGCTAGTGGCGGGAGGGGATACAATGAGCAGTTCTTC. Residues: CSASGGRGYNEQFF.

In DNA, the CDR3 is TGTGCCAGCAGCTTAGAACGGCGGTACGAGCAGTACTTC. Translated: CASSLERRYEQYF. J is TRBJ2-7 and V is TRBV7-2; no clear D. This CDR3 contains 13 residues. Germline V gives CDR1 SGHTA, CDR2 FQGNSA. Trimming left V 1 base short and J 4 bases short, with 8 bases between.

The chain uses TRBV5-1 and TRBJ1-2; no clear D. Trimming removed 3 bases at V and 8 bases at J, with 17 bases between. CDR1 is SGHRS and CDR2 is YFSETQ in the germline V gene. CDR3 size: 14 residues. CDR3 sequence (DNA): TGCGCCAGCAGCTCGGAATTCGGGGTAGGAGGCTACACCTTC. Translation gives CASSSEFGVGGYTF. Full variable domain (missing parts from reference TRBV5-1 and TRBJ1-2): KAGVTQTPRYLIKTRGQQVTLSCSPISGHRSVSWYQQTPGQGLQFLFEYFSETQRNKGNFPGRFSGRQFSNSRSEMNVSTLELGDSALYLCASSSEFGVGGYTFGSGTRLTVV.

Here the CDR3 reads CASSLDPASGEHQETQYF. As DNA, the CDR3 is TGCGCCAGCAGCTTGGACCCCGCTAGCGGGGAACACCAAGAGACCCAGTACTTC. The chain couples TRBV5-1 to TRBJ2-5, with 9 nucleotides matching TRBD2. The CDR3 covers 18 residues. Germline CDR1 is SGHRS and CDR2 is YFSETQ. J lost 0 bases, V lost 0 bases, and 9 bases had no gene match.

This clonotype was seen a handful of times. The CDR3 loop is CASSEVRSYEQYF. CDR3 nucleotides: TGTGCCAGCAGTGAAGTCCGGTCCTACGAGCAGTACTTC. V and J are TRBV6-1 and TRBJ2-7; D gene unclear. The germline CDR1 and CDR2 sequences are MNHNS and SASEGT. CDR3 length: 13 amino acids. V was cut by 1 base and J by 1 base, with 5 bases left in between.

This clonotype was picked up many times. The genes are TRBV24-1 and TRBJ1-2; 10 positions agree with TRBD1. Germline V gives CDR1 KGHDR, CDR2 SFDVKD. J lost 0 bases, V lost 9 bases, and 9 bases had no gene match. This CDR3 is 16 amino acids long. The CDR3 sequence is CATSGTGEFANYGYTF. The CDR3 DNA reads TGTGCCACCTCCGGGACAGGGGAGTTCGCTAACTATGGCTACACCTTC.

This clonotype has just a few counts. The chain joins TRBV15 to TRBJ2-4, with D perhaps assigned TRBD1 or TRBD2 (7 bases each). V was clipped by 5 bases and J by 1 base, with 12 bases between them. This CDR3 comprises 15 residues. CDR1 and CDR2 from the germline V gene are LNHNV and YYDKDF (reference sequence). CDR3 nucleotide sequence: TGTGCCACCAGCCAGGGGGGGTTGGCCAAAAACATTCAGTACTTC. Translating gives CATSQGGLAKNIQYF.

The chain carries TRBV5-1 and TRBJ2-1; 7 bases line up with TRBD1. This CDR3 is built from 18 residues. With 4 bases clipped from V and 0 bases from J, the junction kept 13 bases outside the gene matches. Germline V gene sequence: CDR1 SGHRS, CDR2 YFSETQ. The CDR3 DNA sequence: TGCGCCAGCAGCCCAGAACCTCCGGGACAGAGCTCCTACAATGAGCAGTTCTTC. This encodes CASSPEPPGQSSYNEQFF.

This clonotype was counted at least ten times. The chain joins TRBV3-1 to TRBJ2-1, with D maybe TRBD2 (6 bases). CDR3 size: 16 residues. The germline V gene has CDR1 LGHDT and CDR2 YNNKEL (reference sequence). Deletions cut 0 bases from V and 3 bases from J, with 12 bases between. CDR3 DNA sequence: TGTGCCAGCAGCCAAGATCTTAGCGGAAGCTACAATGAGCAGTTCTTC. It is translated as CASSQDLSGSYNEQFF.

This clonotype was detected only a few times. The J gene is TRBJ2-1, the V gene TRBV29-1, with D perhaps TRBD1 (5 bases). Germline V gene sequence: CDR1 SQVTM, CDR2 ANQGSEA. The CDR3 runs to 12 residues. V lost 3 bases and J lost 4, with 7 bases in between. The CDR3 reads CSVDGQYNEQFF. CDR3 nucleotide sequence: TGCAGCGTTGATGGACAATACAATGAGCAGTTCTTC.

This clonotype was counted only a few times. This chain connects TRBV6-5 to TRBJ2-1, with TRBD2 identical over 14 bases. V dropped 3 bases and J dropped 4; count of bases not matched to a gene: 11. Germline V CDR1 and CDR2: MNHEY, SVGAGI. The CDR3 contains 19 residues. The CDR3 here is CASSYPTSGRATGYNEQFF. Written as DNA, the CDR3 is TGTGCCAGCAGTTATCCGACTAGCGGGAGGGCCACTGGTTACAATGAGCAGTTCTTC.

This clonotype was detected only a few times. This chain uses TRBV6-2 or TRBV6-3 with TRBJ1-1; 7 positions agree with TRBD1. The V and J ends lost 8 bases and 4 bases, in that order; junction bases with no gene match: 10. The CDR3 is made up of 14 amino acids. Per the germline V gene, CDR1 is MNHEY and CDR2 is SVGEGT. The CDR3: CASGRTGLVTEAFF. DNA of the CDR3: TGTGCCAGCGGCCGGACAGGACTGGTCACTGAAGCTTTCTTT.

This clonotype appeared many times. The chain joins TRBV29-1 to TRBJ2-7, with 10 bases matching TRBD2. J gave up 3 bases and V 5 bases, and 19 bases lay outside the gene matches. This CDR3 has 18 amino acids. The V gene's germline CDR1 is SQVTM and CDR2 ANQGSEA. The CDR3 DNA follows: TGCAGCGTTTCAAAGCCATCGCTAGCGGGAGACCATAGCTACGAGCAGTACTTC. Translated: CSVSKPSLAGDHSYEQYF.

The chain has TRBV7-2 and TRBJ1-5; D unresolved. CDR1 is SGHTA and CDR2 is FQGNSA in the germline V gene. The CDR3 is made up of 10 amino acids. V was trimmed by 11 bases and J by 7 bases, leaving 9 bases between them. DNA for the CDR3: TGTGCCTCAGGCGACCAGCCCCAGCATTTT. Amino acids: CASGDQPQHF.

This chain uses TRBV5-1 with TRBJ1-1, with D unresolved. This CDR3 is 14 amino acids long. Trimming left V 2 bases short and J 2 bases short, with 10 bases between. The germline gives CDR1 SGHRS, CDR2 YFSETQ. CDR3 coding DNA: TGCGCCAGCAGCTTAACAGACTTTAACACTGAAGCTTTCTTT. This codes for CASSLTDFNTEAFF. Filled out from reference TRBV5-1 and TRBJ1-1, the complete variable domain reads KAGVTQTPRYLIKTRGQQVTLSCSPISGHRSVSWYQQTPGQGLQFLFEYFSETQRNKGNFPGRFSGRQFSNSRSEMNVSTLELGDSALYLCASSLTDFNTEAFFGQGTRLTVV.

This chain connects TRBV7-6 to TRBJ2-5; D possibly corresponds to TRBD1 (7 bases). Germline values: CDR1 SGHVS, CDR2 FNYEAQ. This CDR3 is 19 amino acids long. The V gene lost 3 bases and the J gene lost 0 bases, with 23 bases spanning the gap. The CDR3 DNA sequence: TGTGCCAGCAGCTTTTCAACGACAGGGCTACGACTAGACCAAGAGACCCAGTACTTC. Its translation is CASSFSTTGLRLDQETQYF.

This clonotype was found a few times. The chain couples TRBV24-1 to TRBJ2-7, with 10 bases identical to TRBD1. Germline values: CDR1 KGHDR, CDR2 SFDVKD. This CDR3 contains 14 residues. V dropped 12 bases and J dropped 4; count of bases not matched to a gene: 11. The CDR3 region has the DNA TGTGCCCCCAACCGGGACAGGGGATTTTACGAGCAGTACTTC. This codes for CAPNRDRGFYEQYF.

This clonotype was counted a few times. The CDR3 region is CASSFSDRGYGYTF. The CDR3, as DNA: TGTGCCAGCAGTTTCTCGGACAGGGGCTATGGCTACACCTTC. The chain employs TRBV28 and TRBJ1-2, with TRBD1 matching 9 bases. V gave up 3 bases and J gave up 4 bases; unmatched junction bases: 3. This CDR3 has 14 amino acids. The germline V gene encodes CDR1 MDHEN and CDR2 SYDVKM.